Below, 8 T cell receptor beta chains from the same sample are listed, as sequenced in a study of blood T cell repertoires in COVID-19 (dated by TCRdb to the early 2020s). Libraries were made using the immunoSEQ multiplex PCR assay. TCRdb's version of the immuneACCESS table is confined to in-frame rearrangements and falls short of the full clone set. An unresolved V gene accounts for under half of the shortfall where checked; the remainder is of unknown origin. For this sample the table gives 250,000 to 300,000 clones, of which about 86% were detected only once. The ten largest clonotypes hold roughly 4% of the sample. The sequencing sample was made of PBMCs or T cells enriched from blood (not recorded which). Source of these receptors: a man aged 30 to 45 with acute COVID-19.

J is TRBJ1-4 and V is TRBV19; tentatively, D is TRBD1 (6 bases). CDR3 length: 14 residues. Trimming removed 3 bases from V and 8 bases from J, with 13 bases in between. Germline assignment: CDR1 LNHDA and CDR2 SQIVND (reference sequence). The CDR3 region is CASSMTRQGEKLFF. In nucleotides, the CDR3 is TGTGCCAGTAGTATGACTCGTCAGGGGGAAAAACTGTTTTTT.

With respect to this clone: Compared with germline, one end of the junction differs, possibly owing to a read error. The chain combines TRBV5-1 with TRBJ1-1; 7 nucleotides match TRBD1. Germline CDR1 reads SGHRS; CDR2 reads YFSETQ. The CDR3 totals 13 residues. As DNA, the CDR3 is TGTGCCAGCAGCTTAGACAGGGACACTGAAGCTTTCTTT. Its translation is CASSLDRDTEAFF. Looking up the rest from reference TRBV5-1 and TRBJ1-1 gives the full variable domain: KAGVTQTPRYLIKTRGQQVTLSCSPISGHRSVSWYQQTPGQGLQFLFEYFSETQRNKGNFPGRFSGRQFSNSRSEMNVSTLELGDSALYLCASSLDRDTEAFFGQGTRLTVV.

This chain joins TRBV6-5 and TRBJ1-2; maybe TRBD1 (5 bases). Germline V CDR1 and CDR2: MNHEY, SVGAGI. Trimming shortened V by 7 bases and J by 9 bases, and 15 bases separated the two germline ends. The CDR3 consists of 12 residues. CDR3 loop: CASTSQGTRYTF. The CDR3 DNA sequence: TGTGCCAGCACGTCTCAGGGTACACGCTACACCTTC.

The chain has TRBV27 and TRBJ2-5; TRBD2 matches 12 bases. The CDR3 length is 19 residues. CDR1 is MNHEY, CDR2 SMNVEV, per germline (reference sequence). Trimming removed 2 bases from V and 0 bases from J; junction bases left unmatched: 10. For the CDR3, the DNA is TGTGCCAGCAGTTTACTCCCGACTAGCGGGGGCTCCTACCAAGAGACCCAGTACTTC. Its translation is CASSLLPTSGGSYQETQYF.

In DNA, the CDR3 is TGTGCCAGCAGTGGACTGATACAGGGTAACACTGAAGCTTTCTTT. Translated, it gives CASSGLIQGNTEAFF. The chain uses TRBV25-1 and TRBJ1-1; the D gene is possibly TRBD1 (6 bases). CDR1 is MGHDK and CDR2 is SYGVNS in the germline V gene. Trimming took off 4 bases at V and 2 bases at J, with 14 bases between the two ends. The CDR3 has 15 residues.

The chain carries TRBV6-5 and TRBJ1-1; TRBD1 matches 8 bases. Germline V gene data show CDR1 as MNHEY and CDR2 as SVGAGI. After removal of 7 bases from V and 3 bases from J, the junction contained 7 bases not matched to a gene. CDR3 length equals 14 residues. CDR3 coding DNA: TGTGCCAGCACTTCCGGGACAGGCCACACTGAAGCTTTCTTT. Translated: CASTSGTGHTEAFF.

The chain recombines TRBV25-1 with TRBJ2-2; D possibly corresponds to TRBD2 (5 bases). Trimming took 3 bases from V and 4 from J, leaving 18 bases between them. Germline CDR1 reads MGHDK; CDR2 reads SYGVNS. The CDR3 spans 17 residues. The CDR3 spells CASSEWTAGEFTGELFF. The CDR3 nucleotides read TGTGCCAGCAGTGAGTGGACGGCCGGGGAATTCACCGGGGAGCTGTTTTTT.

This chain joins TRBV6-4 and TRBJ2-3; TRBD2 aligns across 7 bases. V trimming: 4 bases; J trimming: 2 bases; junction bases outside the gene matches: 3. The CDR3 has 14 amino acids. Per germline, CDR1 MRHNA and CDR2 SNTAGT. The CDR3 DNA is TGTGCCAGCAGTGTGAGCGGGGCCACAGATACGCAGTATTTT. This codes for CASSVSGATDTQYF.